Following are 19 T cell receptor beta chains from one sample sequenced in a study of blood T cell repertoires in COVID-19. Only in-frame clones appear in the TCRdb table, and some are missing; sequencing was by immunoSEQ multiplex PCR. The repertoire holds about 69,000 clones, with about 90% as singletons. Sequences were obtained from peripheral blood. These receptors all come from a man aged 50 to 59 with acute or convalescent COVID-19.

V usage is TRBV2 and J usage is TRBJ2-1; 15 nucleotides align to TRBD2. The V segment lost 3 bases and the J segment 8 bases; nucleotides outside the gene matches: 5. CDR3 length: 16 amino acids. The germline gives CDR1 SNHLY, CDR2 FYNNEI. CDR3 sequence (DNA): TGTGCCAGCAGTGATGGGACTAGCGGGAGGAGGGATGAGCAGTTCTTC. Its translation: CASSDGTSGRRDEQFF.

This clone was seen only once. As DNA, the CDR3 is TGTGCCAGCAGTTACTCCAGGGGCGCGGTTTACGAGCAGTACTTC. Its translation is CASSYSRGAVYEQYF. The J gene is TRBJ2-7, the V gene TRBV6-5; the D gene is possibly TRBD1 (6 bases). Germline V gene lookup returns CDR1 MNHEY and CDR2 SVGAGI. The CDR3 runs to 15 residues. Trimming shortened V by 0 bases and J by 4 bases, and 13 bases separated the two germline ends.

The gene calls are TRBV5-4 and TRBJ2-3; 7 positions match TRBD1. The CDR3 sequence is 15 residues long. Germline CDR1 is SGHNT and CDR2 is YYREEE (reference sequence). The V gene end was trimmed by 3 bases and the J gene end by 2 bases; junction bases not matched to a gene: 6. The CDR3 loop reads CASSYRQGHTDTQYF. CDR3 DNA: TGTGCCAGCAGCTACCGACAGGGACACACAGATACGCAGTATTTT.

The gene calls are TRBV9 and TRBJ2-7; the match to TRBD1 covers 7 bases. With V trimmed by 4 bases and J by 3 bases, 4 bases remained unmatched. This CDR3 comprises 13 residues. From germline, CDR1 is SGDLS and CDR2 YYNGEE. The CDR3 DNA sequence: TGTGCCAGCAGCCCTGGGGACAGCTACGAGCAGTACTTC. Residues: CASSPGDSYEQYF.

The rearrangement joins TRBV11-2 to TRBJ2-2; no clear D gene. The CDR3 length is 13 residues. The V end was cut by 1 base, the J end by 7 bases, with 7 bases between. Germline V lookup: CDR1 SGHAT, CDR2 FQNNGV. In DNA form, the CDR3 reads TGTGCCAGCAGCTTAGTTGGCGGCGGGGAGCTGTTTTTT. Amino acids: CASSLVGGGELFF.

The CDR3 protein is CASSHSSTWQLDEQYF. Here the CDR3 DNA reads TGTGCCAGCTCACACTCCTCGACTTGGCAGCTTGACGAGCAGTACTTC. The chain couples TRBV18 to TRBJ2-7; no reliable D call. The CDR3 spans 16 residues. V was cut by 4 bases and J by 5 bases, with 21 bases left in between. CDR1 is KGHSH, CDR2 LQKENI, per germline.

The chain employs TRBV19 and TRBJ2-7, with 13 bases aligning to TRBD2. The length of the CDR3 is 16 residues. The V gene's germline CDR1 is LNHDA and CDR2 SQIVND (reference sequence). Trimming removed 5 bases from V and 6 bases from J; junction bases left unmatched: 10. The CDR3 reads CASSPTGLAGTGEQYF. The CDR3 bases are TGTGCCAGTAGTCCCACGGGACTAGCGGGGACGGGCGAGCAGTACTTC.

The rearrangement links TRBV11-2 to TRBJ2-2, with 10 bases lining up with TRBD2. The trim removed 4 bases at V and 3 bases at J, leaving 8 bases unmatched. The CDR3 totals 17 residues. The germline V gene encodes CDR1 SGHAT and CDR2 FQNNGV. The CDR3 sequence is CASSSGTSAKDTGELFF. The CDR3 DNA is TGTGCCAGCAGCTCCGGGACTAGCGCAAAGGACACCGGGGAGCTGTTTTTT.

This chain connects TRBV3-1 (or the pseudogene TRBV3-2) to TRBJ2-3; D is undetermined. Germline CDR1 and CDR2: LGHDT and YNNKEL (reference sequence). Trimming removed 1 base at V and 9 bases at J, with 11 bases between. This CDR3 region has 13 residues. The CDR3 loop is CASSQGRSDTQYF. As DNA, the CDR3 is TGTGCCAGCAGCCAAGGTAGAAGCGACACGCAGTATTTT.

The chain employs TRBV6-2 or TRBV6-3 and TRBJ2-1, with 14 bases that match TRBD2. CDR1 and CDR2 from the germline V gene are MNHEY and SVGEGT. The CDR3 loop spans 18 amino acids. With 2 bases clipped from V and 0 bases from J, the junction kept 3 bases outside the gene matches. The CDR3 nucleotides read TGTGCCAGCAGTTACAGACTAGCGGGAGGGAGCTCCTACAATGAGCAGTTCTTC. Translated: CASSYRLAGGSSYNEQFF.

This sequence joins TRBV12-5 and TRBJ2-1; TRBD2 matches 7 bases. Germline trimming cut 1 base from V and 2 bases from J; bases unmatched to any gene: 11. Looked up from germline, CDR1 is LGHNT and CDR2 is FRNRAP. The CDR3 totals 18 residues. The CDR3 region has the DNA TGTGCTAGTGGTTTGGCCTTACGCGGCGGGAGCCCCTACAATGAGCAGTTCTTC. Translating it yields CASGLALRGGSPYNEQFF.

The CDR3 here is CASSHYRVEQYF. The CDR3 bases are TGTGCCAGCAGCCACTATCGGGTAGAGCAGTACTTC. The genes are TRBV14 and TRBJ2-7, with D unresolved. The V gene lost 3 bases and the J gene lost 7 bases, with 10 bases spanning the gap. The CDR3 extends over 12 amino acids. Germline V gene data show CDR1 as SGHDN and CDR2 as FVKESK.

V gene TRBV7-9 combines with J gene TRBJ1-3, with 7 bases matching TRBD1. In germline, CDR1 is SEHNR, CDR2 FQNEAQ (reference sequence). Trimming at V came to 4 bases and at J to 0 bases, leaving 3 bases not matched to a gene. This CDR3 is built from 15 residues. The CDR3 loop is CASSSTGDSGNTIYF. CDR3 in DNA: TGTGCCAGCAGCTCAACAGGGGACTCTGGAAACACCATATATTTT.

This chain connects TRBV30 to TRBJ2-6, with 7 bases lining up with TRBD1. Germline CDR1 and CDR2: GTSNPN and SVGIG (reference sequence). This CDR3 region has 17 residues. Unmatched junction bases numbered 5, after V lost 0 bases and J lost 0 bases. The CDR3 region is CAWSVGGDSSGANVLTF. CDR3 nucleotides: TGTGCCTGGAGTGTAGGTGGGGACAGCTCTGGGGCCAACGTCCTGACTTTC.

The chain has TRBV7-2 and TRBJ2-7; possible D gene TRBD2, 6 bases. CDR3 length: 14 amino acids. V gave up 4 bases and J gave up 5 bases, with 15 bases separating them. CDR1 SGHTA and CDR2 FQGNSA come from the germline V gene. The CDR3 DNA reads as TGTGCCAGCAGCTATATGGCGGGAACAGACGAGCAGTACTTC. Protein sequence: CASSYMAGTDEQYF.

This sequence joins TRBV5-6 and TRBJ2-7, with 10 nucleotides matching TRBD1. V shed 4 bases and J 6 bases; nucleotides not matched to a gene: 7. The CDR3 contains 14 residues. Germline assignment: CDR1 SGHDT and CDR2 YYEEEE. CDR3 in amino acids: CASSRDRGILEQYF. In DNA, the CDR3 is TGTGCCAGCAGCCGGGACAGGGGAATCCTCGAGCAGTACTTC.

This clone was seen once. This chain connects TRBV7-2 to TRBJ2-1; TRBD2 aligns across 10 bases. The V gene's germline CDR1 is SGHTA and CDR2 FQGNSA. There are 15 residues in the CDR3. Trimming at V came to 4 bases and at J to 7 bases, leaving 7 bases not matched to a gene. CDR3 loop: CASSSPGLAINEQFF. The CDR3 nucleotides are TGTGCCAGCAGCTCTCCGGGACTAGCGATTAATGAGCAGTTCTTC.

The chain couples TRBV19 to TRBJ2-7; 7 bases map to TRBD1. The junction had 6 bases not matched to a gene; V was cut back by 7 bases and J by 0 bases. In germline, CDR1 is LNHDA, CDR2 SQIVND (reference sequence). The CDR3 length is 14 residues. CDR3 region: CASTRGGSSYEQYF. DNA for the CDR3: TGTGCCAGTACACGAGGGGGCAGCTCCTACGAGCAGTACTTC.

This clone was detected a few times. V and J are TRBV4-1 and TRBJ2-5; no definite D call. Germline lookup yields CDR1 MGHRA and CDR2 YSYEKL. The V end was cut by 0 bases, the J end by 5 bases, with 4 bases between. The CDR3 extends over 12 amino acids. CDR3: CASSQDLETQYF. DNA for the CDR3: TGCGCCAGCAGCCAAGATCTCGAGACCCAGTACTTC.